The TCR beta chain under discussion was sequenced for a study of response to subunit inactivated influenza vaccine. Each CDR3 protein is one row after TCRdb ran MiXCR on the RT-PCR reads. The data contain around 710,000 distinct CDR3 sequences, about 15% of them singletons. Trimming at V came to 2 bases and at J to 5 bases, leaving 3 bases not matched to a gene. Germline-derived CDR1 and CDR2 are DFQATT and SNEGSKA (reference sequence). This CDR3 contains 14 residues. The rearrangement links TRBV20-1 to TRBJ2-3; 11 bases map to TRBD2. The clonotype was recovered from a man aged 50-59 years who received an inactivated influenza vaccine. The source material was PBMCs from blood, sampled 14 to 15 days before vaccination. The CDR3 is CSARPLAGGDTQYF. Written as DNA, the CDR3 is TGCAGTGCTAGACCTCTAGCGGGAGGAGATACGCAGTATTTT.